Listed below are T cell receptor beta chains from one sample, sequenced in a study of beta chain features in type 1 diabetes. Clones were sequenced by immunoSEQ multiplex PCR, and TCRdb holds only the in-frame ones, with some missing. The data show more than 300,000 clones, over 9% seen once. Sequences were obtained from central memory CD4+ T cells from blood. The source of these receptors is a man aged 30-40 years with type 1 diabetes. Each CDR3 is given with its conserved first and last residue. The D gene is left open where the match is weak. Clone size appears in some rows only: once, few, many, or a class for an expanded clone.

TRBJ2-1 - few TRBV28 CASSLSGSSYNEQFF TGTGCCAGCAGCTTATCCGGTAGCTCCTACAATGAGCAGTTCTTC
TRBJ2-7 - few TRBV7-2 CASSLSVNSYEQYF TGTGCCAGCAGCTTAAGCGTGAACAGCTACGAGCAGTACTTC
TRBJ2-2 - many TRBV27 CASSLLGSNTGELFF TGTGCCAGCAGTTTACTCGGTTCGAACACCGGGGAGCTGTTTTTT
TRBJ1-5 TRBD1 few TRBV29-1 CSVKYGQGSGQPQHF TGCAGCGTGAAATATGGACAGGGAAGCGGTCAGCCCCAGCATTTT
TRBJ2-1 TRBD2 few TRBV7-2 CASSPGTSGWGGEFF TGTGCCAGCAGCCCCGGGACTAGCGGCTGGGGTGGGGAGTTCTTC
TRBJ2-7 - few TRBV5-4 CASSLRGEQYF TGTGCCAGCAGCTTGCGCGGGGAGCAGTACTTC
TRBJ2-3 - - TRBV28 CASSLPSDTQYF TGTGCCAGCAGTTTACCTTCCGATACGCAGTATTTT
TRBJ2-7 - few TRBV6-1 CASSPRDGSSYEQYF TGTGCCAGCAGTCCCCGGGACGGCAGCTCCTACGAGCAGTACTTC
TRBJ2-6 - many TRBV15 CATSGGGAGANVLTF TGTGCCACCAGCGGAGGGGGGGCTGGGGCCAACGTCCTGACTTTC
TRBJ2-1 - many TRBV7-8 CASSLRVSYNEQFF TGTGCCAGCAGCTTACGGGTATCCTACAATGAGCAGTTCTTC